The 21 T cell receptor beta chains reported below all come from one sample, sequenced in a study of B cell selection in AIRE deficiency. Using immunoSEQ multiplex PCR, the repertoire was profiled, and TCRdb retains in-frame clones only, with some absent. The table includes roughly 18,000 clones, 85% to 95% detected once. Regulatory T cells were sorted as CD4+CD25hiCD127low/negative cells. Sequencing input: CD4+CD25+ Tregs sorted from PBMCs. The receptors were sampled from a human donor in good health.

The V gene is TRBV5-1, the J gene TRBJ2-1, with D possibly matching TRBD1 (6 bases). Looked up from germline, CDR1 is SGHRS and CDR2 is YFSETQ. The CDR3 spans 15 residues. The V gene lost 2 bases and the J gene lost 0 bases, with 9 bases spanning the gap. CDR3 bases: TGCGCCAGCAGCTTAACAGGGAGCTCCTACAATGAGCAGTTCTTC. Translated, it gives CASSLTGSSYNEQFF.

This clone occurred once. The chain is built from TRBV7-9 and TRBJ2-5, with D perhaps given as TRBD1 or TRBD2 (5 bases each). Per the germline V gene, CDR1 is SEHNR and CDR2 is FQNEAQ (reference sequence). Between the trimmed V and J ends, which lost 5 bases and 7 bases, there was a span of 17 bases. The CDR3 runs to 14 residues. The CDR3 reads CASSPGDPEGTQYF. CDR3 DNA sequence: TGTGCCAGCAGCCCCGGGGACCCAGAAGGGACCCAGTACTTC.

Of note for this clone: Within the sample, other DNA sequences also encode this same CDR3. CDR3 coding DNA: TGTGCCAGCAGCTTGACTAGCGGGTCCTACGAGCAGTACTTC. It specifies CASSLTSGSYEQYF. The chain has TRBV7-2 and TRBJ2-7; 10 nucleotides line up with TRBD2. The CDR3 is 14 amino acids. The V segment lost 3 bases and the J segment 1 base; nucleotides outside the gene matches: 0. Germline CDR1 and CDR2: SGHTA and FQGNSA.

This chain joins TRBV5-1 and TRBJ2-5; the D call may be TRBD1 or TRBD2 (5 bases each). V shed 0 bases and J shed 0 bases, with 6 bases lying between them. Germline CDR1 reads SGHRS; CDR2 reads YFSETQ. This CDR3 is built from 14 residues. CDR3 sequence reads: CASSLGGYQETQYF. The CDR3 bases are TGCGCCAGCAGCTTGGGGGGGTACCAAGAGACCCAGTACTTC.

The chain couples TRBV15 to TRBJ1-2, with TRBD1 identical over 7 bases. The CDR3 length is 15 residues. V was clipped by 2 bases and J by 0 bases; unmatched bases: 3. Germline V gene lookup returns CDR1 LNHNV and CDR2 YYDKDF (reference sequence). The CDR3 spells CATSRSGTANYGYTF. CDR3 nucleotides: TGTGCCACCAGCAGATCCGGGACAGCTAACTATGGCTACACCTTC.

The chain uses TRBV11-2 and TRBJ1-1; the D gene is possibly TRBD1 (5 bases). This CDR3 has 15 residues. Trimming removed 1 base at V and 0 bases at J, with 9 bases between. The V gene's germline CDR1 is SGHAT and CDR2 FQNNGV. The DNA for the CDR3 is TGTGCCAGCAGCTTAGGGCGGGGGGTGAACACTGAAGCTTTCTTT. It codes for CASSLGRGVNTEAFF.

This clone was detected only a few times. This rearrangement joins TRBV1 to TRBJ2-1; TRBD2, the table's D call, lacks a check against the DNA. TRBV1 is classified as a pseudogene. This CDR3 spans 14 amino acids. Written as DNA, the CDR3 is TGCACCAGCAGACTCATAAGCTCCTACAATGAGCAGTTCTTC. It is translated as CTSRLISSYNEQFF.

The chain is built from TRBV2 and TRBJ1-6; D perhaps matches TRBD1 (5 bases). The germline CDR1 and CDR2 sequences are SNHLY and FYNNEI. The V end was cut by 7 bases, the J end by 7 bases, with 11 bases between. This CDR3 is 13 amino acids long. The CDR3 nucleotides are TGTGCCAGCAAGTGGGGGGAGAATTCACCCCTCCACTTT. Protein sequence: CASKWGENSPLHF. Full variable domain (outside the CDR3, taken from reference TRBV2 and TRBJ1-6): EPEVTQTPSHQVTQMGQEVILRCVPISNHLYFYWYRQILGQKVEFLVSFYNNEISEKSEIFDDQFSVERPDGSNFTLKIRSTKLEDSAMYFCASKWGENSPLHFGNGTRLTVT.

This clone has only one observation. The V call is TRBV11-3, the J call TRBJ2-7, with TRBD1 matching over 9 bases. CDR1 is SGHNT and CDR2 is YENEEA in the germline V gene. V lost 5 bases and J lost 7; bases outside the gene matches: 9. This CDR3 contains 14 residues. The CDR3 spells CASSLSGTGSEQYF. The DNA for the CDR3 is TGTGCCAGCAGCCTTTCTGGGACAGGGAGTGAGCAGTACTTC.

This chain uses TRBV5-1 with TRBJ1-1; 7 positions agree with TRBD1. Germline V lookup: CDR1 SGHRS, CDR2 YFSETQ. V dropped 2 bases and J dropped 4; count of bases not matched to a gene: 5. This CDR3 region has 14 residues. The CDR3 coding sequence is TGCGCCAGCAGCTTCGACAGGGATATCACTGAAGCTTTCTTT. Protein sequence: CASSFDRDITEAFF.

The V gene is TRBV2, the J gene TRBJ2-5; 14 nucleotides agree with TRBD2. V was clipped by 4 bases and J by 7 bases; unmatched bases: 8. This CDR3 is built from 16 residues. Germline-derived CDR1 and CDR2 are SNHLY and FYNNEI. CDR3 protein: CASSGSGGTSGRTQYF. The CDR3 nucleotides are TGTGCCAGCAGTGGATCTGGCGGGACTAGCGGGAGGACCCAGTACTTC.

The chain employs TRBV11-2 and TRBJ2-7; 8 nucleotides align to TRBD2. Germline CDR1 reads SGHAT; CDR2 reads FQNNGV. The CDR3 has 14 amino acids. V trimming: 1 base; J trimming: 6 bases; junction bases outside the gene matches: 5. The CDR3 DNA follows: TGTGCCAGCAGCTTAGCAGGACTAGCCCTCGAGCAGTACTTC. It translates to CASSLAGLALEQYF.

This rearrangement joins TRBV6-5 to TRBJ2-3; TRBD2 might be the D (5 bases). The germline V gene has CDR1 MNHEY and CDR2 SVGAGI. V was shortened by 6 bases and J by 6 bases, with 19 bases between the two germline ends. The CDR3 contains 15 residues. The CDR3 DNA reads TGTGCCAGCAGCAGAGCGGTTTCCGAGGCGGATACGCAGTATTTT. The encoded protein is CASSRAVSEADTQYF.

Notes on this clone: Other DNA sequences in the same sample also yield this CDR3. DNA of the CDR3: TGCGCCAGCAGCTTGACAGGCTCTATCAACAATGAGCAGTTCTTC. The encoded protein is CASSLTGSINNEQFF. This chain joins TRBV5-1 and TRBJ2-1, with D maybe TRBD1 (5 bases). V was pared by 1 base and J by 5 bases, with 13 bases between. CDR3 length: 15 residues. Looked up from germline, CDR1 is SGHRS and CDR2 is YFSETQ.

The table lists this clone with a few counts. The genes are TRBV7-9 and TRBJ2-5, with a possible D match to TRBD1 (6 bases). V was trimmed by 6 bases and J by 2 bases, leaving 13 bases between them. The CDR3 runs to 14 residues. CDR1 is SEHNR, CDR2 FQNEAQ, per germline (reference sequence). CDR3 bases: TGTGCCAGCAGGACACAGGGCATTCAAGAGACCCAGTACTTC. Its protein is CASRTQGIQETQYF.

The chain couples TRBV27 to TRBJ2-1, with 8 nucleotides matching TRBD2. This CDR3 has 15 amino acids. CDR1 and CDR2 (germline): MNHEY, SMNVEV (reference sequence). V lost 0 bases and J lost 6; bases outside the gene matches: 4. Here the CDR3 DNA reads TGTGCCAGCAGTTTATCAGGGACTAGACTCAATGAGCAGTTCTTC. This encodes CASSLSGTRLNEQFF.

The chain joins TRBV10-3 to TRBJ2-1; the D is unclear. V shed 3 bases and J shed 4 bases, with 7 bases lying between them. The germline V gene has CDR1 ENHRY and CDR2 SYGVKD. The CDR3 sequence is 13 residues long. DNA of the CDR3: TGTGCCATCAGTGATCGCGAGTACAATGAGCAGTTCTTC. This codes for CAISDREYNEQFF.

This chain uses TRBV6-1 with TRBJ1-1; D is undetermined. Germline-derived CDR1 and CDR2 are MNHNS and SASEGT. With 7 bases removed from V and 5 bases from J, the gap between germline ends came to 14 bases. CDR3 size: 13 residues. The CDR3 DNA reads TGTGCCAGCATAGACCAGCTGGGGACTGAAGCTTTCTTT. Encoded protein: CASIDQLGTEAFF.

This rearrangement joins TRBV29-1 to TRBJ2-3; D is undetermined. V lost 3 bases and J lost 2, with 6 bases in between. CDR3 length: 12 residues. The germline V gene has CDR1 SQVTM and CDR2 ANQGSEA. The CDR3 protein is CSVEQATDTQYF. CDR3 coding DNA: TGCAGCGTTGAGCAGGCCACAGATACGCAGTATTTT.

V and J are TRBV5-6 and TRBJ2-2, with unresolved D. Between the trimmed V and J ends, which lost 0 bases and 1 base, there was a span of 10 bases. The CDR3 loop spans 16 amino acids. From germline, CDR1 is SGHDT and CDR2 YYEEEE. The DNA of the CDR3 is TGTGCCAGCAGCTTGGTTGGTACACAGAACACCGGGGAGCTGTTTTTT. Protein sequence: CASSLVGTQNTGELFF.

The table lists this clone with a few counts. CDR3 residues: CASASLGRPFDYGYTF. The CDR3 coding sequence is TGTGCCAGCGCCAGCTTGGGGAGGCCCTTCGATTATGGCTACACCTTC. This chain joins TRBV28 and TRBJ1-2; D is uncertain. CDR1 and CDR2 from the germline V gene are MDHEN and SYDVKM. The CDR3 is 16 residues long. The ends were cut back, 8 bases at V and 5 bases at J, with 24 bases in the middle.